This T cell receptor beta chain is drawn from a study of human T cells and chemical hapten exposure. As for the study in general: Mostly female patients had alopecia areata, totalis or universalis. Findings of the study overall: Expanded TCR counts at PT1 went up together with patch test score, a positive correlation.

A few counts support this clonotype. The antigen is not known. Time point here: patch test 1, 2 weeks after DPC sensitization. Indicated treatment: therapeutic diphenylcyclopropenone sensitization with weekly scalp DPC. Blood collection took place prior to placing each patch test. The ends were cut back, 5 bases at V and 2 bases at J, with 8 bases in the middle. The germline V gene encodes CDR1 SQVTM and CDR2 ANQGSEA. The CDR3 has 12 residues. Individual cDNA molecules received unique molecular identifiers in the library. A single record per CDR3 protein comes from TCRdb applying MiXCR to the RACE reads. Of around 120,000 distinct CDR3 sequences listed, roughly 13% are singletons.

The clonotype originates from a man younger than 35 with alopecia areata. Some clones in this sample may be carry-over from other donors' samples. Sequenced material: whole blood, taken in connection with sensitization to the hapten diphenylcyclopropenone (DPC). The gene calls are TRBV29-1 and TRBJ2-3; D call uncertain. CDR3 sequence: CSVSELTDTQYF. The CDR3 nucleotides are TGCAGCGTTTCGGAACTCACAGATACGCAGTATTTT.